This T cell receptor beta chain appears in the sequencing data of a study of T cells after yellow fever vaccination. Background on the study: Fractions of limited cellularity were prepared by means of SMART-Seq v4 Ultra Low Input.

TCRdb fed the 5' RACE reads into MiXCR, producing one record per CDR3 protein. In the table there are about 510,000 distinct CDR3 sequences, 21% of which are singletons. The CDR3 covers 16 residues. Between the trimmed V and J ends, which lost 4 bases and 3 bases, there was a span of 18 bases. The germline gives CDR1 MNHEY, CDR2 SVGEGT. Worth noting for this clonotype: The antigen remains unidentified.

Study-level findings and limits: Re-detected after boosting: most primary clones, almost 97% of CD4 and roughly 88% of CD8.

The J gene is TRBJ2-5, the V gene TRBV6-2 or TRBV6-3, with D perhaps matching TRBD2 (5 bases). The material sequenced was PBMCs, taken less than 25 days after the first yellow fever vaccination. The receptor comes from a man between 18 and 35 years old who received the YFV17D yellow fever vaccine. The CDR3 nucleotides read TGTGCCAGCAGTTTTCTCGGGGTAGCCCTCGAAGAGACCCAGTACTTC. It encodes CASSFLGVALEETQYF.